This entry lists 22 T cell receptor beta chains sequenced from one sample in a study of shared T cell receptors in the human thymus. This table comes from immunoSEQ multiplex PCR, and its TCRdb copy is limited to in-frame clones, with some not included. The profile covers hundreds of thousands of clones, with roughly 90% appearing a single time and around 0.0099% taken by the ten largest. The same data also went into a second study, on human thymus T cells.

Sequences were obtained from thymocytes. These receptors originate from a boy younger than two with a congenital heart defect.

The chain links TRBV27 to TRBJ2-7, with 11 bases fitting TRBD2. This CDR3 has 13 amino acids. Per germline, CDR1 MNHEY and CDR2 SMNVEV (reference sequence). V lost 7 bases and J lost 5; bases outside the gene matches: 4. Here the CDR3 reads CASTLAGGHEQYF. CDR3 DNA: TGTGCCAGCACCTTAGCGGGAGGGCACGAGCAGTACTTC.

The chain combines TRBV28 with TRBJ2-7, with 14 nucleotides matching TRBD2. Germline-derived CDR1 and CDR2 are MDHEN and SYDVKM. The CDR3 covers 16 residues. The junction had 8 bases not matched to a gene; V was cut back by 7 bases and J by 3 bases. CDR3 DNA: TGTGCCAGCATGTCGACTAGCGGGAGGGCCATCTACGAGCAGTACTTC. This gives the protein CASMSTSGRAIYEQYF. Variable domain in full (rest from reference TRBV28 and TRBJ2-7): DVKVTQSSRYLVKRTGEKVFLECVQDMDHENMFWYRQDPGLGLRLIYFSYDVKMKEKGDIPEGYSVSREKKERFSLILESASTNQTSMYLCASMSTSGRAIYEQYFGPGTRLTVT.

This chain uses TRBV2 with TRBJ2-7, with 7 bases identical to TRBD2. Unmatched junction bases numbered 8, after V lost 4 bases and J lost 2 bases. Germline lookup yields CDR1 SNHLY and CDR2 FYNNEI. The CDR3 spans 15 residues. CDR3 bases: TGTGCCAGCAGTGGGGGTTGGCGGGAGACCTACGAGCAGTACTTC. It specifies CASSGGWRETYEQYF.

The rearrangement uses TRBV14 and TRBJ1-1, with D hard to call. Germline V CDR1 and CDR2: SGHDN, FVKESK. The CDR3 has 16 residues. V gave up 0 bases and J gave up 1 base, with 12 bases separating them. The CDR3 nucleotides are TGTGCCAGCAGCCAAGACTGGAGAGTAAGGAACACTGAAGCTTTCTTT. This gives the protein CASSQDWRVRNTEAFF.

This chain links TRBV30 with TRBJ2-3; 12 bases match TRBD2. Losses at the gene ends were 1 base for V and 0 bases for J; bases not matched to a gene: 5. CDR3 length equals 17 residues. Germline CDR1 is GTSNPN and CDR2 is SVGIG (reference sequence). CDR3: CAWSAGLAGNSTDTQYF. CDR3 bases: TGTGCCTGGAGTGCCGGACTAGCGGGGAATAGCACAGATACGCAGTATTTT.

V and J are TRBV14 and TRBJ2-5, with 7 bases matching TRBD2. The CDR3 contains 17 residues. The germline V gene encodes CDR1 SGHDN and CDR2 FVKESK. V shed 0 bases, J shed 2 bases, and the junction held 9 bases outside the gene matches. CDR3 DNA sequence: TGTGCCAGCAGCCAAGAGGTGTGGGAGGGCCAGCAAGAGACCCAGTACTTC. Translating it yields CASSQEVWEGQQETQYF.

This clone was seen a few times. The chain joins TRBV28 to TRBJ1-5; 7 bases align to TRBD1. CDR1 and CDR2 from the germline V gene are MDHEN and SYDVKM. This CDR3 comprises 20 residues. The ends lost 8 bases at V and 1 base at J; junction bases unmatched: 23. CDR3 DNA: TGTGCCAGCTGGCCCCCACGACAGGGAAGGTCACAAATAAGCAATCAGCCCCAGCATTTT. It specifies CASWPPRQGRSQISNQPQHF. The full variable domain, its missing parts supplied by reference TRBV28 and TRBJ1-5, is DVKVTQSSRYLVKRTGEKVFLECVQDMDHENMFWYRQDPGLGLRLIYFSYDVKMKEKGDIPEGYSVSREKKERFSLILESASTNQTSMYLCASWPPRQGRSQISNQPQHFGDGTRLSIL.

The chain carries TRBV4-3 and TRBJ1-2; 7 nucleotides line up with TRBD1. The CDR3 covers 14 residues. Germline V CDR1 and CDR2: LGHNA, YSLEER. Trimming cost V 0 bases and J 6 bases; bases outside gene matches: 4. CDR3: CASSQDTGADGYTF. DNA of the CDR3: TGCGCCAGCAGCCAAGATACAGGGGCGGATGGCTACACCTTC.

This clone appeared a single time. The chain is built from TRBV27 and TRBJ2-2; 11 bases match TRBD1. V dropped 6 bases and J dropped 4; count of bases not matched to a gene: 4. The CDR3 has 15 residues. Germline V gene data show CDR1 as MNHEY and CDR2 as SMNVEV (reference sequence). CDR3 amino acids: CASRTGTGGTGELFF. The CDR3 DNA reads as TGTGCCAGCAGGACCGGGACAGGGGGCACCGGGGAGCTGTTTTTT.

The CDR3 DNA sequence: TGTGCCAGCAGCGTAGGAAGCACTAGCGGGAGTTGCGAGCAGTACTTC. Translation: CASSVGSTSGSCEQYF. The chain joins TRBV9 to TRBJ2-7, with 11 bases fitting TRBD2. Unmatched junction bases numbered 8, after V lost 0 bases and J lost 6 bases. CDR3 length: 16 residues. Germline V lookup: CDR1 SGDLS, CDR2 YYNGEE.

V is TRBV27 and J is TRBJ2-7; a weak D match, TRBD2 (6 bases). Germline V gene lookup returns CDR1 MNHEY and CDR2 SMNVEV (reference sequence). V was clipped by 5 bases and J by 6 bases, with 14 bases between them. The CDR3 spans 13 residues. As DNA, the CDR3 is TGTGCCAGCAGTCACCCCGCGGAGGGCGAGCAGTACTTC. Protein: CASSHPAEGEQYF.

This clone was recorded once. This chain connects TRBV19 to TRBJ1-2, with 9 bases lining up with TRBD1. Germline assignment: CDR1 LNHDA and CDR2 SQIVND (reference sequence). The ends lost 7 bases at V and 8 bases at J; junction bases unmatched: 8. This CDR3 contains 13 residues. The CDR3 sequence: CASTRDRAPGYTF. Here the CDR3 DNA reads TGTGCCAGTACCCGGGACAGGGCTCCAGGCTACACCTTC.

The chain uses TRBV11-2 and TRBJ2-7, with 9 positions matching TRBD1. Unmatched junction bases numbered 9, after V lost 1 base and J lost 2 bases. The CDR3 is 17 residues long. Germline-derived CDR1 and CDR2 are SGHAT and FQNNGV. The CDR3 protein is CASSLGWLGQGPYEQYF. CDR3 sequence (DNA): TGTGCCAGCAGCTTAGGGTGGTTGGGACAGGGACCCTACGAGCAGTACTTC.

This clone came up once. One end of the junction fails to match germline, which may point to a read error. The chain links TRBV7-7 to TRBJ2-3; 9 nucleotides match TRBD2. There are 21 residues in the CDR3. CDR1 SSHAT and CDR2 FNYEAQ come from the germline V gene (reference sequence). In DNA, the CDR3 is TGTGCTAGCAGCATTAAGTTTCTAGCGGGGCCGCCCTTTATCGATCCAGATACGCAGTATTTT. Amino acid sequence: CASSIKFLAGPPFIDPDTQYF.

Here the CDR3 reads CASRPDRAGNTGELFF. The CDR3 bases are TGTGCCAGCAGACCCGACAGGGCGGGCAACACCGGGGAGCTGTTTTTT. The J gene is TRBJ2-2, the V gene TRBV28, with TRBD1 identical over 7 bases. V lost 6 bases and J lost 2; bases outside the gene matches: 9. This CDR3 contains 16 residues. CDR1 is MDHEN and CDR2 is SYDVKM in the germline V gene.

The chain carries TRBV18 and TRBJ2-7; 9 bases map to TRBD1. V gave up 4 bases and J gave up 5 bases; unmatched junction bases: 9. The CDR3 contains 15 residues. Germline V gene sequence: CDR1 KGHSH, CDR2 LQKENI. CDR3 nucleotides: TGTGCCAGCTCACAAAACCGGGACAGGGCCAACGAGCAGTACTTC. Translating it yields CASSQNRDRANEQYF. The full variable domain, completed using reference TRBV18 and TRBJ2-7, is NAGVMQNPRHLVRRRGQEARLRCSPMKGHSHVYWYRQLPEEGLKFMVYLQKENIIDESGMPKERFSAEFPKEGPSILRIQQVVRGDSAAYFCASSQNRDRANEQYFGPGTRLTVT.

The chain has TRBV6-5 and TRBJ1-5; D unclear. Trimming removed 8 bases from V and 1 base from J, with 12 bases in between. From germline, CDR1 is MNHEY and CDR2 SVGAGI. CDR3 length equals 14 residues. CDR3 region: CASGRRISNQPQHF. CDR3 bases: TGTGCCAGCGGGAGAAGGATAAGCAATCAGCCCCAGCATTTT.

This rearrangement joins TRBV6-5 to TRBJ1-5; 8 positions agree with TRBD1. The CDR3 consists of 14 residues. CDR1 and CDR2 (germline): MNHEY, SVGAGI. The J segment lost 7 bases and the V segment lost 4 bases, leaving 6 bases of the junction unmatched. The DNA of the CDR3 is TGTGCCAGCAGTTTCCGACAGGGGTGGCAGCCCCAGCATTTT. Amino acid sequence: CASSFRQGWQPQHF.

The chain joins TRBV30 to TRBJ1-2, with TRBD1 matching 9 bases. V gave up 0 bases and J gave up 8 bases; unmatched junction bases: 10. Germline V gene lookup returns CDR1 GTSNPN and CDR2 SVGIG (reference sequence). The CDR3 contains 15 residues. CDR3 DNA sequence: TGTGCCTGGAGTGTCGCTAGGACAGGGGAGGAGGGCTACACCTTC. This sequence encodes CAWSVARTGEEGYTF. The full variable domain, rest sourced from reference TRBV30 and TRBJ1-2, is SQTIHQWPATLVQPVGSPLSLECTVEGTSNPNLYWYRQAAGRGLQLLFYSVGIGQISSEVPQNLSASRPQDRQFILSSKKLLLSDSGFYLCAWSVARTGEEGYTFGSGTRLTVV.

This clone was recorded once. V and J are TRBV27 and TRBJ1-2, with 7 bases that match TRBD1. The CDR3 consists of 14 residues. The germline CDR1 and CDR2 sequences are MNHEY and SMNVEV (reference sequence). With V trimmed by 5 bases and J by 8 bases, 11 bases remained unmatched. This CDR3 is CASSPHRGREGYTF. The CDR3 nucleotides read TGTGCCAGCAGTCCCCACAGGGGTAGGGAAGGCTACACCTTC.

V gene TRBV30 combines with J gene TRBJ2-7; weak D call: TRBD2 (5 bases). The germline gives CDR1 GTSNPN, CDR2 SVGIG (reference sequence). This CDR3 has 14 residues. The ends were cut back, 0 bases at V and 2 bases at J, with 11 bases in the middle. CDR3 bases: TGTGCCTGGAGTGTAATCGGGGTTCCCTACGAGCAGTACTTC. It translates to CAWSVIGVPYEQYF.

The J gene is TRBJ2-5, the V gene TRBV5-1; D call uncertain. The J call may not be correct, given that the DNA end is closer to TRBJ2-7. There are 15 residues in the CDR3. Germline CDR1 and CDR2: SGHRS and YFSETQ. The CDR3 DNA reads TGCGCCAGCAGCTTGGCCCAGCGCCCGAGCTACGAGCAGTACTTC. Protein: CASSLAQRPSYEQYF.